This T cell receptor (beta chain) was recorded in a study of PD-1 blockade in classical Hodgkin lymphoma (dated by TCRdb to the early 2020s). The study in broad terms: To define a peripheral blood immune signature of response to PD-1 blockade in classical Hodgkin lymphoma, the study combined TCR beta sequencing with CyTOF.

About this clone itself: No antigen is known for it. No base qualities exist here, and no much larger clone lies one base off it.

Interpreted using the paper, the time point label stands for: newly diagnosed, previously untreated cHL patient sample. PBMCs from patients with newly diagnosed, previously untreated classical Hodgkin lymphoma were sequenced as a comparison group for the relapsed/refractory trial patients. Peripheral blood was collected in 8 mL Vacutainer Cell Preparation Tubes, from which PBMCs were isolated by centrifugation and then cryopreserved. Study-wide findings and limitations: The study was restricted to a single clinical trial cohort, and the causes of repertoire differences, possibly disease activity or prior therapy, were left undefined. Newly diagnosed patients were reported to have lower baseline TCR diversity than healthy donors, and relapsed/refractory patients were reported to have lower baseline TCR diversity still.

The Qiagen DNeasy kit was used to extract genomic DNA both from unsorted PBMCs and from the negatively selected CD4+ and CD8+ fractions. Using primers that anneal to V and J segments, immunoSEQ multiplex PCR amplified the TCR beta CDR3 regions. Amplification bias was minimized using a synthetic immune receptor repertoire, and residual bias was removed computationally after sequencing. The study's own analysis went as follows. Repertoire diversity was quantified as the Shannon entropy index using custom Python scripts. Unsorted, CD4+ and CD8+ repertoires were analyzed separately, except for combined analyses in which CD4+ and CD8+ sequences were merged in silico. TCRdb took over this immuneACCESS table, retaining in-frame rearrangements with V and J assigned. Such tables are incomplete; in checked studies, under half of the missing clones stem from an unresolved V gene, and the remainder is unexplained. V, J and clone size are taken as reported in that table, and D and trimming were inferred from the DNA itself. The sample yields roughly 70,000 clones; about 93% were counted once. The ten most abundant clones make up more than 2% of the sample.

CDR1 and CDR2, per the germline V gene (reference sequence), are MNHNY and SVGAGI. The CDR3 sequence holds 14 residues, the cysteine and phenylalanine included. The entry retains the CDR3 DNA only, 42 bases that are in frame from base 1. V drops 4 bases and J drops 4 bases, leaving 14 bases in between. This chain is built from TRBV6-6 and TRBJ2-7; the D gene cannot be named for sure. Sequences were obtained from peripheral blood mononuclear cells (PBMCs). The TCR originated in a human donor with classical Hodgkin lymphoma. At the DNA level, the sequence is TGTGCCAGCAGTTTTAGTTACGGGCTTTACGAGCAGTACTTC. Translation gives CASSFSYGLYEQYF.